This entry lists 28 T cell receptor beta chains sequenced from one sample in a study of T cells in Graves' hyperthyroidism and ophthalmopathy. RNA transcripts provided the source from which TCR beta CDR3 regions were amplified. During a first-round RT-PCR of the TCR CDR3, the HTBI primer set was used. TCRdb reanalysed the multiplex PCR reads using MiXCR and keeps one entry per CDR3 protein. This sample has 450,000 to 600,000 distinct CDR3 sequences, with 20% found just once. The specimen sequenced was blood. These receptors were taken from a man aged 35 to 55 with Graves' ophthalmopathy.

The sample holds a few counts of this clonotype. Written as DNA, the CDR3 is TGTGCCAGCAGTAGAAGGAGAGATACGCAGTATTTT. Protein product: CASSRRRDTQYF. The rearrangement links TRBV6-1 to TRBJ2-3; D unclear. In germline, CDR1 is MNHNS, CDR2 SASEGT. CDR3 length: 12 amino acids. Between the trimmed V and J ends, which lost 5 bases and 5 bases, there was a span of 8 bases.

At least ten counts were recorded for this clonotype. V and J are TRBV3-1 and TRBJ1-5; D is unresolved. The CDR3 loop spans 14 amino acids. Germline assignment: CDR1 LGHDT and CDR2 YNNKEL (reference sequence). V gave up 1 base and J gave up 6 bases, with 10 bases separating them. CDR3 DNA: TGTGCCAGCAGCCAAGGGGGAGGCGGTCAGCCCCAGCATTTT. Protein: CASSQGGGGQPQHF.

The chain carries TRBV9 and TRBJ2-4, with 8 bases aligning to TRBD2. This CDR3 contains 14 residues. Germline CDR1 reads SGDLS; CDR2 reads YYNGEE. V lost 4 bases, J lost 6 bases, and 6 bases stayed unmatched. The CDR3 DNA follows: TGTGCCAGCAGCCTGACTAGCGCATCAAACATTCAGTACTTC. It yields the protein CASSLTSASNIQYF.

The chain combines TRBV7-9 with TRBJ2-7; 9 bases line up with TRBD2. This CDR3 has 15 residues. Germline-derived CDR1 and CDR2 are SEHNR and FQNEAQ (reference sequence). V dropped 1 base and J dropped 5; count of bases not matched to a gene: 6. This CDR3 reads CASSLEGGRGDEQYF. CDR3 DNA sequence: TGTGCCAGCAGCTTAGAGGGCGGGAGGGGCGACGAGCAGTACTTC.

A word on this clonotype: One end of the junction does not line up with germline, which may come from a read error. The chain is built from TRBV5-1 and TRBJ2-1; D perhaps matches TRBD1 (6 bases). The germline gives CDR1 SGHRS, CDR2 YFSETQ. This CDR3 contains 15 residues. CDR3 loop: CASSFQGSSYSEQFF. CDR3 bases: TGCGCCAGCAGCTTTCAGGGGAGCTCCTACAGTGAGCAGTTCTTC.

The CDR3 DNA reads TGTGCCAGCAGACTCAGGGGGCTCTACGAGCAGTACTTC. Translation gives CASRLRGLYEQYF. The chain links TRBV28 to TRBJ2-7; 8 bases are shared with TRBD1. This CDR3 region has 13 residues. The V gene's germline CDR1 is MDHEN and CDR2 SYDVKM. The J segment lost 3 bases and the V segment lost 6 bases, leaving 4 bases of the junction unmatched.

J is TRBJ1-5 and V is TRBV20-1; TRBD1 agrees at 7 bases. The V gene's germline CDR1 is DFQATT and CDR2 SNEGSKA (reference sequence). With 1 base clipped from V and 3 bases from J, the junction kept 3 bases outside the gene matches. The CDR3 is 14 amino acids. The CDR3 DNA reads as TGCAGTGCTAGAGTTGGACAGGACAATCAGCCCCAGCATTTT. This translates into CSARVGQDNQPQHF.

This clonotype was counted at least ten times. The chain employs TRBV7-2 and TRBJ1-5; 8 bases match TRBD1. Germline CDR1 reads SGHTA; CDR2 reads FQGNSA. With V trimmed by 3 bases and J by 0 bases, 4 bases remained unmatched. This CDR3 is built from 16 residues. CDR3 protein: CASSFRTGNSNQPQHF. CDR3 DNA sequence: TGTGCCAGCAGCTTCCGGACAGGGAATAGCAATCAGCCCCAGCATTTT.

There are a few counts of this clonotype. The chain recombines TRBV20-1 with TRBJ2-1, with 8 bases matching TRBD2. The CDR3 loop spans 15 amino acids. V lost 3 bases, J lost 0 bases, and 4 bases stayed unmatched. Looked up from germline, CDR1 is DFQATT and CDR2 is SNEGSKA (reference sequence). This chain's CDR3 is CSASRGGGSYNEQFF. CDR3 sequence (DNA): TGCAGTGCTAGTCGGGGGGGGGGCTCCTACAATGAGCAGTTCTTC.

This clonotype has just a few counts. The gene calls are TRBV20-1 and TRBJ2-1, with 10 bases lining up with TRBD1. The CDR3 contains 14 residues. V lost 6 bases to trimming and J lost 5 bases; unmatched junction nucleotides: 7. Germline assignment: CDR1 DFQATT and CDR2 SNEGSKA (reference sequence). CDR3 sequence: CSAMDRGEHNEQFF. The CDR3 DNA follows: TGCAGTGCGATGGACAGGGGGGAACACAATGAGCAGTTCTTC.

Ten or more counts support this clonotype. V usage is TRBV6-1 and J usage is TRBJ2-7; TRBD1 matches 9 bases. Germline trimming cut 2 bases from V and 3 bases from J; bases unmatched to any gene: 11. The length of the CDR3 is 17 residues. Germline-derived CDR1 and CDR2 are MNHNS and SASEGT. The CDR3 here is CASSERRVGQGRYEQYF. CDR3 DNA: TGTGCCAGCAGTGAACGGAGGGTGGGACAGGGACGCTACGAGCAGTACTTC.

The genes are TRBV7-2 and TRBJ1-3, with 8 bases lining up with TRBD1. The trim removed 4 bases at V and 2 bases at J, leaving 4 bases unmatched. The CDR3 is 15 residues long. Germline CDR1 reads SGHTA; CDR2 reads FQGNSA. The CDR3 coding sequence is TGTGCCAGCAGCTCGGGACAGGAACCTGGAAACACCATATATTTT. It codes for CASSSGQEPGNTIYF.

This clonotype was seen at least ten times. This chain uses TRBV18 with TRBJ1-1, with D uncertain. Per germline, CDR1 KGHSH and CDR2 LQKENI. The V end lost 6 bases, the J end lost 9 bases, and 14 bases lay between the germline ends. The CDR3 totals 12 residues. The CDR3 region is CASSDGIYKAFF. In DNA, the CDR3 is TGTGCCAGCTCCGACGGGATCTACAAAGCTTTCTTT.

The sample holds many counts of this clonotype. This chain connects TRBV27 to TRBJ2-7, with TRBD1 matching 11 bases. J lost 2 bases, V lost 4 bases, and 1 base had no gene match. The CDR3 has 14 amino acids. CDR1 MNHEY and CDR2 SMNVEV come from the germline V gene (reference sequence). The chain's CDR3 is CASSWTGGTYEQYF. DNA of the CDR3: TGTGCCAGCAGTTGGACAGGGGGCACCTACGAGCAGTACTTC.

CDR3 nucleotides: TGCGCCAGCATTACAAGCGGGAGTGGGACCGGGGAGCTGTTTTTT. This sequence encodes CASITSGSGTGELFF. The chain couples TRBV10-2 to TRBJ2-2; 8 bases align to TRBD2. The germline V gene has CDR1 WSHSY and CDR2 SAAADI. After removal of 7 bases from V and 5 bases from J, the junction contained 9 bases not matched to a gene. CDR3 length equals 15 residues.

The V and J genes are TRBV24-1 and TRBJ2-3; no clear D. V was shortened by 1 base and J by 3 bases, with 10 bases between the two germline ends. This CDR3 comprises 15 residues. CDR1 is KGHDR, CDR2 SFDVKD, per germline. DNA for the CDR3: TGTGCCACCAGTGATTTCGAGAAGGGAACAGATACGCAGTATTTT. Encoded protein: CATSDFEKGTDTQYF.

As DNA, the CDR3 is TGCAGTGCTAACAGGGCCAATGAGCAGTTCTTC. It encodes CSANRANEQFF. The chain uses TRBV20-1 and TRBJ2-1; weak D call: TRBD1 (6 bases). V gave up 4 bases and J gave up 6 bases, with 7 bases separating them. CDR1 is DFQATT, CDR2 SNEGSKA, per germline (reference sequence). This CDR3 has 11 amino acids.

V usage is TRBV5-1 and J usage is TRBJ1-4, with unresolved D. The CDR3 is 14 residues long. Germline V gene sequence: CDR1 SGHRS, CDR2 YFSETQ. The ends were cut back, 8 bases at V and 0 bases at J, with 11 bases in the middle. CDR3 in DNA: TGCGCCAGTTCTCAGGAGGCAACTAATGAAAAACTGTTTTTT. Translation gives CASSQEATNEKLFF.

This clonotype was detected many times. J is TRBJ1-1 and V is TRBV27; no definite D call. CDR1 and CDR2 from the germline V gene are MNHEY and SMNVEV (reference sequence). Trimming cost V 8 bases and J 0 bases, with 7 bases left between them. The CDR3 sequence is 12 residues long. CDR3: CASGRVNTEAFF. CDR3 coding DNA: TGTGCCAGCGGGAGAGTGAACACTGAAGCTTTCTTT.

With regard to this clonotype: A read error may account for a junction end that differs from germline. The rearrangement links TRBV9 to TRBJ1-2; 7 bases are a match to TRBD1. There are 15 residues in the CDR3. Looked up from germline, CDR1 is SGDLS and CDR2 is YYNGEE. The CDR3 DNA is TGTGCCAGCAGCGCTAGACAGGGACCTAACCATGGCTACACCTTC. This gives the protein CASSARQGPNHGYTF.

This clonotype was recorded many times. The rearrangement links TRBV7-2 to TRBJ1-6; 10 nucleotides agree with TRBD1. CDR3 length equals 16 residues. J was trimmed by 10 bases and V by 5 bases; bases with no gene match: 11. Looked up from germline, CDR1 is SGHTA and CDR2 is FQGNSA. The CDR3 sequence is CASSLPSGTGVSPLHF. The DNA for the CDR3 is TGTGCCAGCAGCCTTCCCTCCGGGACAGGGGTGTCACCCCTCCACTTT.

Details on this clonotype: Relative to the germline gene, one junction end is altered; a read error may explain this. This chain links TRBV11-2 with TRBJ1-4, with D perhaps matching TRBD1 (6 bases). The CDR3 has 16 residues. From germline, CDR1 is SGHAT and CDR2 FQNNGV. The CDR3 here is CASSQGGPDTGEKLFF. As DNA, the CDR3 is TGCGCCAGCAGCCAAGGGGGGCCAGACACTGGGGAAAAACTGTTTTTT.

This clonotype showed up just a few times. Its ends do not fully match the called genes, so a read error is possible. The V and J genes are TRBV5-1 and TRBJ2-7, with TRBD2 matching 9 bases. The CDR3 covers 15 residues. Germline loops: CDR1 SGHRS, CDR2 YFSETQ. The CDR3 here is CASTLLAGSSYEQYF. CDR3 DNA sequence: TGTGCCAGCACCCTGCTAGCGGGGAGCTCCTACGAGCAGTACTTC.

This clonotype was counted many times. The chain carries TRBV11-1 and TRBJ2-5, with D tentatively TRBD1 or TRBD2 (5 bases each). The germline CDR1 and CDR2 sequences are SGHAT and FQDESV (reference sequence). CDR3 length: 14 amino acids. V shed 5 bases and J shed 1 base, with 11 bases lying between them. The CDR3 loop reads CASSIRELQETQYF. DNA for the CDR3: TGTGCCAGCAGCATCAGGGAGCTCCAAGAGACCCAGTACTTC. Full variable domain (outside the CDR3, taken from reference TRBV11-1 and TRBJ2-5): EAEVAQSPRYKITEKSQAVAFWCDPISGHATLYWYRQILGQGPELLVQFQDESVVDDSQLPKDRFSAERLKGVDSTLKIQPAELGDSAMYLCASSIRELQETQYFGPGTRLLVL.

In this sample, this clonotype turned up many times. The chain combines TRBV12-3 or TRBV12-4 with TRBJ2-7; no definite D call. The CDR3 is 15 residues long. The germline V and J ends were trimmed by 1 base and 3 bases, with 13 bases remaining between them. The CDR3: CASSLGALGLYEQYF. CDR3 in DNA: TGTGCCAGCAGTTTAGGTGCTCTCGGCCTCTACGAGCAGTACTTC.

This clonotype has only a few counts. This chain links TRBV7-3 with TRBJ1-2; 7 bases are shared with TRBD1. Germline V gene data show CDR1 as SGHTA and CDR2 as FQGTGA. The J segment lost 4 bases and the V segment lost 5 bases, leaving 10 bases of the junction unmatched. This CDR3 comprises 15 residues. This CDR3 is CASSPHRDSLYGYTF. CDR3 sequence (DNA): TGTGCCAGCAGCCCGCACCGGGACAGCCTCTATGGCTACACCTTC. The full variable domain, completed using reference TRBV7-3 and TRBJ1-2, is GAGVSQTPSNKVTEKGKYVELRCDPISGHTALYWYRQSLGQGPEFLIYFQGTGAADDSGLPNDRFFAVRPEGSVSTLKIQRTERGDSAVYLCASSPHRDSLYGYTFGSGTRLTVV.

A note on this clonotype: A single base separates this from a much larger clone, so it may be a read error. The V gene is TRBV7-2, the J gene TRBJ2-5; tentatively, D is TRBD1 or TRBD2 (5 bases each). V was clipped by 1 base and J by 6 bases, with 15 bases between them. Germline V CDR1 and CDR2: SGHTA, FQGNSA. The CDR3 runs to 15 residues. The CDR3 sequence is CASSLEGTSKKTQYF. CDR3 in DNA: TGTGCCAGCAGCTTAGAAGGGACCTCAAAAAAGACCCAGTACTTC.

The CDR3 bases are TGTGCTAGTGGACTAGCCACATCGGGTGAAAAACTGTTTTTT. This translates into CASGLATSGEKLFF. This chain connects TRBV12-5 to TRBJ1-4; no clear D gene. CDR1 and CDR2 (germline): LGHNT, FRNRAP. This CDR3 spans 14 amino acids. The V end lost 6 bases, the J end lost 7 bases, and 15 bases lay between the germline ends.